This entry lists 25 T cell receptor beta chains sequenced from one sample in a study of blood T cell repertoires in COVID-19. Profiling relied on immunoSEQ multiplex PCR, and the TCRdb table lists in-frame clones only, not all of them. The sample shows tens of thousands of clones, about 86% of them seen only once. The sequenced sample was peripheral blood. The receptors come from a man in his forties with COVID-19, enrolled during active disease.

The rearrangement links TRBV2 to TRBJ2-1; 12 positions agree with TRBD2. CDR3 length equals 15 residues. Per the germline V gene, CDR1 is SNHLY and CDR2 is FYNNEI. V gave up 5 bases and J gave up 4 bases; unmatched junction bases: 3. The CDR3 reads CASSRTSGEYNEQFF. The CDR3 DNA is TGTGCCAGCAGTAGGACTAGCGGGGAGTACAATGAGCAGTTCTTC.

V and J are TRBV5-6 and TRBJ2-1; TRBD2 aligns across 9 bases. V was clipped by 1 base and J by 5 bases; unmatched bases: 4. Germline V gene lookup returns CDR1 SGHDT and CDR2 YYEEEE. CDR3 length equals 15 residues. In DNA, the CDR3 is TGTGCCAGCAGCTTGATAGCGGGGGAGGACAATGAGCAGTTCTTC. Protein: CASSLIAGEDNEQFF.

Here the CDR3 reads CASSADRGLNYGYTF. CDR3 coding DNA: TGCGCCAGCAGCGCAGACAGGGGCCTTAACTATGGCTACACCTTC. The V call is TRBV5-1, the J call TRBJ1-2, with TRBD1 matching 8 bases. After removal of 4 bases from V and 1 base from J, the junction contained 6 bases not matched to a gene. Germline-derived CDR1 and CDR2 are SGHRS and YFSETQ. CDR3 length: 15 residues.

The V and J genes are TRBV4-1 and TRBJ2-7; 9 nucleotides match TRBD2. Germline loops: CDR1 MGHRA, CDR2 YSYEKL. V lost 4 bases, J lost 5 bases, and 12 bases stayed unmatched. This CDR3 region has 16 residues. CDR3 bases: TGCGCCAGCAGCCCGTCTGGCGGGGGGGGCCTAAACGAGCAGTACTTC. Its protein product is CASSPSGGGGLNEQYF.

The chain combines TRBV7-9 with TRBJ1-1; possibly TRBD1 for D (6 bases). Deletions cut 6 bases from V and 6 bases from J, with 17 bases between. Per the germline V gene, CDR1 is SEHNR and CDR2 is FQNEAQ (reference sequence). The CDR3 consists of 14 residues. CDR3 in amino acids: CASSWGLGASEAFF. The CDR3, as DNA: TGTGCCAGCAGTTGGGGGTTGGGGGCGTCTGAAGCTTTCTTT.

This clone occurred once. The chain employs TRBV9 and TRBJ2-5, with 9 bases aligning to TRBD2. The CDR3 length is 15 residues. The ends lost 1 base at V and 3 bases at J; junction bases unmatched: 4. The V gene's germline CDR1 is SGDLS and CDR2 YYNGEE. In DNA form, the CDR3 reads TGTGCCAGCAGCGTAACGTCTAGCGGGGAAGAGACCCAGTACTTC. Its translation is CASSVTSSGEETQYF.

The rearrangement uses TRBV19 and TRBJ2-5; 7 positions agree with TRBD1. CDR1 LNHDA and CDR2 SQIVND come from the germline V gene (reference sequence). This CDR3 spans 15 amino acids. Unmatched junction bases numbered 11, after V lost 5 bases and J lost 5 bases. CDR3 loop: CASSAFRDRVETQYF. CDR3 DNA: TGTGCCAGTAGTGCCTTCCGTGACAGGGTTGAGACCCAGTACTTC.

This clone was detected a few times. The chain employs TRBV29-1 and TRBJ1-1; 7 bases agree with TRBD1. The CDR3 extends over 13 amino acids. Trimming took 8 bases from V and 3 from J; bases not matched to a gene: 9. From germline, CDR1 is SQVTM and CDR2 ANQGSEA. CDR3 sequence: CSTIQGLDTEAFF. CDR3 DNA: TGCAGCACGATACAGGGGCTGGACACTGAAGCTTTCTTT.

A few counts support this clone. This chain uses TRBV4-1 with TRBJ1-5, with 10 bases identical to TRBD1. CDR3 length: 15 amino acids. CDR1 MGHRA and CDR2 YSYEKL come from the germline V gene. V shed 6 bases, J shed 9 bases, and the junction held 11 bases outside the gene matches. CDR3 nucleotides: TGCGCCAGCAGTCCGGGACAGGGGCCCCGTCGGCCCCAGCATTTT. Its protein product is CASSPGQGPRRPQHF.

J is TRBJ2-5 and V is TRBV2, with a weak D call TRBD2 (6 bases). V was cut by 5 bases and J by 9 bases, with 19 bases left in between. Germline assignment: CDR1 SNHLY and CDR2 FYNNEI. The CDR3 spans 14 residues. The CDR3 DNA reads TGTGCCAGCAGTAAGGACACCGCCTGGGAGGCCCAGTACTTC. Its translation: CASSKDTAWEAQYF.

The chain uses TRBV2 and TRBJ2-1; weak D call: TRBD2 (7 bases). The CDR3 runs to 13 residues. V lost 7 bases and J lost 2, with 9 bases in between. Looked up from germline, CDR1 is SNHLY and CDR2 is FYNNEI. CDR3 nucleotides: TGTGCCAGCAAAGGGGGGGCCTACAATGAGCAGTTCTTC. Protein product: CASKGGAYNEQFF.

The chain carries TRBV24-1 and TRBJ2-5, with TRBD1 identical over 8 bases. CDR3 length: 14 residues. Unmatched junction bases numbered 5, after V lost 4 bases and J lost 5 bases. Germline CDR1 is KGHDR and CDR2 is SFDVKD. CDR3 DNA: TGTGCCACCAGTGACCAGGGGGCTGGTGAGACCCAGTACTTC. This encodes CATSDQGAGETQYF.

The chain uses TRBV28 and TRBJ1-1; the D gene is possibly TRBD1 (6 bases). The CDR3 spans 14 residues. CDR1 is MDHEN, CDR2 SYDVKM, per germline. Trimming pared 5 bases from V and 3 bases from J, leaving 13 bases between. CDR3 DNA: TGTGCCAGCAGTCCACAGGACAGTCACACTGAAGCTTTCTTT. The encoded protein is CASSPQDSHTEAFF.

Only one count was recorded for this clone. This sequence joins TRBV2 and TRBJ1-2; the D gene is possibly TRBD1 (6 bases). With 6 bases removed from V and 12 bases from J, the gap between germline ends came to 20 bases. From germline, CDR1 is SNHLY and CDR2 FYNNEI. The CDR3 loop spans 13 amino acids. CDR3 protein: CASSETGVGLDTF. CDR3 coding DNA: TGTGCCAGCAGCGAGACAGGAGTGGGCTTGGACACCTTC.

The genes are TRBV3-1 (or the pseudogene TRBV3-2) and TRBJ2-5, with D perhaps matching TRBD2 (6 bases). Germline values: CDR1 LGHDT, CDR2 YNNKEL (reference sequence). V lost 4 bases and J 4 bases, leaving 13 bases between the germline ends. This CDR3 is 14 amino acids long. The DNA of the CDR3 is TGTGCCAGCAGCCCCCATGTCGGGGGAGAGACCCAGTACTTC. Protein sequence: CASSPHVGGETQYF.

CDR3 coding DNA: TGTGCCAGCTCACCAAAGGCGGGGCAGGGCACAGATACGCAGTATTTT. Its translation is CASSPKAGQGTDTQYF. This chain joins TRBV18 and TRBJ2-3, with D possibly being TRBD2 (6 bases). Germline CDR1 KGHSH, CDR2 LQKENI. V lost 2 bases and J lost 1, with 13 bases in between. This CDR3 comprises 16 residues.

The chain recombines TRBV24-1 with TRBJ1-1; D is uncertain. V lost 12 bases, J lost 0 bases, and 13 bases lay in between. Germline V gene sequence: CDR1 KGHDR, CDR2 SFDVKD. There are 13 residues in the CDR3. The CDR3 here is CAPEEVMNTEAFF. The CDR3 nucleotides are TGTGCCCCTGAAGAGGTAATGAACACTGAAGCTTTCTTT.

This chain uses TRBV27 with TRBJ2-5; TRBD2 aligns across 8 bases. The V gene's germline CDR1 is MNHEY and CDR2 SMNVEV (reference sequence). The CDR3 length is 13 residues. The ends lost 6 bases at V and 5 bases at J; junction bases unmatched: 5. The CDR3 protein is CASSRGGTETQYF. DNA for the CDR3: TGTGCCAGCAGCCGGGGGGGAACCGAGACCCAGTACTTC.

The rearrangement links TRBV2 to TRBJ1-5, with unresolved D. The CDR3 loop spans 13 amino acids. Trimming took off 7 bases at V and 2 bases at J, with 9 bases between the two ends. The V gene's germline CDR1 is SNHLY and CDR2 FYNNEI. This chain's CDR3 is CASIEQRNQPQHF. CDR3 sequence (DNA): TGTGCCAGCATCGAACAGCGCAATCAGCCCCAGCATTTT. The full variable domain, its missing parts supplied by reference TRBV2 and TRBJ1-5, is EPEVTQTPSHQVTQMGQEVILRCVPISNHLYFYWYRQILGQKVEFLVSFYNNEISEKSEIFDDQFSVERPDGSNFTLKIRSTKLEDSAMYFCASIEQRNQPQHFGDGTRLSIL.

In nucleotides, the CDR3 is TGCGCCAGCAGCCTCCGGCGCCCGGGGACAGATACGCAGTATTTT. Encoded protein: CASSLRRPGTDTQYF. This chain links TRBV5-1 with TRBJ2-3; perhaps TRBD2 as D (5 bases). Looked up from germline, CDR1 is SGHRS and CDR2 is YFSETQ. V shed 4 bases and J shed 3 bases, with 15 bases lying between them. The CDR3 length is 15 residues.

The gene calls are TRBV27 and TRBJ2-4; a possible D gene is TRBD1 (6 bases). CDR1 and CDR2 from the germline V gene are MNHEY and SMNVEV (reference sequence). The V end lost 6 bases, the J end lost 8 bases, and 20 bases lay between the germline ends. The CDR3 spans 15 residues. CDR3 residues: CASRGVGAVEDIQYF. CDR3 DNA sequence: TGTGCCAGCAGGGGGGTGGGGGCGGTGGAAGACATTCAGTACTTC.

The rearrangement uses TRBV5-4 and TRBJ2-1, with 8 bases fitting TRBD2. CDR1 is SGHNT, CDR2 YYREEE, per germline (reference sequence). This CDR3 contains 16 residues. V shed 0 bases, J shed 3 bases, and the junction held 5 bases outside the gene matches. The DNA for the CDR3 is TGTGCCAGCAGCTTGGTGCTAGCGGGTAACTACAATGAGCAGTTCTTC. It encodes CASSLVLAGNYNEQFF.

This clone was observed once. J is TRBJ2-3 and V is TRBV5-4, with 10 bases that match TRBD1. The CDR3 length is 17 residues. CDR1 is SGHNT and CDR2 is YYREEE in the germline V gene (reference sequence). V was pared by 2 bases and J by 4 bases, with 10 bases of the junction left unmatched. CDR3 coding DNA: TGTGCCAGCAGCTTAAAGACCGGGACAGGGGTCCCAGATACGCAGTATTTT. Protein: CASSLKTGTGVPDTQYF.

The chain employs TRBV20-1 and TRBJ2-7; D possibly corresponds to TRBD2 (7 bases). This CDR3 is built from 14 residues. V was pared by 3 bases and J by 3 bases, with 15 bases between. Per germline, CDR1 DFQATT and CDR2 SNEGSKA (reference sequence). As DNA, the CDR3 is TGCAGTGCTAGTAGAGCGGGACAACGCTACGAGCAGTACTTC. Translation gives CSASRAGQRYEQYF.

The rearrangement joins TRBV12-3 or TRBV12-4 to TRBJ2-3, with 12 bases that match TRBD2. The trim removed 6 bases at V and 10 bases at J, leaving 2 bases unmatched. This CDR3 comprises 12 residues. CDR3 residues: CASRTSGGPQYF. CDR3 in DNA: TGTGCCAGCAGGACTAGCGGGGGTCCGCAGTATTTT.